The next 8 T cell receptor beta chains were all read from a single sample in a study of spatial heterogeneity in lung cancer. The time point is: sample taken at primary tumor resection. TCRdb independently ran MiXCR on the 5' RACE reads; one entry per CDR3 protein. The data contain 9,000 to 13,000 distinct CDR3 sequences, around 6% of them singletons. This material consisted of PBMCs, taken at surgery. All receptors come from a male donor with early-stage non-small cell lung cancer.

This clonotype has ten or more counts. The J gene is TRBJ2-5, the V gene TRBV11-2, with D unclear. Looked up from germline, CDR1 is SGHAT and CDR2 is FQNNGV. The CDR3 contains 13 residues. V was clipped by 7 bases and J by 5 bases, with 14 bases between them. CDR3 amino acids: CASKSYSEETQYF. Here the CDR3 DNA reads TGTGCCAGCAAGAGTTATTCTGAGGAGACCCAGTACTTC.

The chain couples TRBV7-2 to TRBJ1-5; 10 bases map to TRBD1. The germline gives CDR1 SGHTA, CDR2 FQGNSA. This CDR3 is 16 amino acids long. J lost 7 bases, V lost 5 bases, and 11 bases had no gene match. CDR3 amino acids: CASSPPRTGGRQPQHF. In DNA, the CDR3 is TGTGCCAGCAGCCCGCCGCGGACAGGGGGACGACAGCCCCAGCATTTT.

This clonotype was observed many times. The chain couples TRBV15 to TRBJ2-3, with 8 positions matching TRBD2. CDR1 and CDR2 (germline): LNHNV, YYDKDF (reference sequence). The CDR3 covers 17 residues. J lost 2 bases, V lost 2 bases, and 9 bases had no gene match. This CDR3 reads CATSRHTSGGATDTQYF. CDR3 DNA: TGTGCCACCAGCAGACACACCAGCGGGGGAGCCACAGATACGCAGTATTTT.

This clonotype has just a few counts. This rearrangement joins TRBV5-1 to TRBJ1-1; the match to TRBD1 covers 7 bases. V dropped 0 bases and J dropped 3; count of bases not matched to a gene: 8. The CDR3 is 16 amino acids. The germline CDR1 and CDR2 sequences are SGHRS and YFSETQ. The CDR3 DNA sequence: TGCGCCAGCAGCTTGGCCGGAAGGGGGCTTCACACTGAAGCTTTCTTT. This gives the protein CASSLAGRGLHTEAFF.

This clonotype was seen ten or more times. The V call is TRBV5-1, the J call TRBJ2-5; possible D gene TRBD2, 6 bases. This CDR3 region has 13 residues. The ends were cut back, 4 bases at V and 1 base at J, with 8 bases in the middle. Germline values: CDR1 SGHRS, CDR2 YFSETQ. The CDR3 nucleotides are TGCGCCAGCAGCGCGGGACTCCAAGAGACCCAGTACTTC. Translating gives CASSAGLQETQYF. The variable domain in full, completed from reference TRBV5-1 and TRBJ2-5, reads KAGVTQTPRYLIKTRGQQVTLSCSPISGHRSVSWYQQTPGQGLQFLFEYFSETQRNKGNFPGRFSGRQFSNSRSEMNVSTLELGDSALYLCASSAGLQETQYFGPGTRLLVL.

The rearrangement links TRBV6-5 to TRBJ1-2; TRBD1 aligns across 9 bases. Germline V gene lookup returns CDR1 MNHEY and CDR2 SVGAGI. J was trimmed by 9 bases and V by 1 base; bases with no gene match: 6. The CDR3 is made up of 14 amino acids. CDR3 nucleotide sequence: TGTGCCAGCAGTTACTATCGGACAGGGGCACGCTACACCTTC. It yields the protein CASSYYRTGARYTF.

Many counts were recorded for this clonotype. This sequence joins TRBV4-1 and TRBJ2-5; perhaps TRBD1 as D (5 bases). V was trimmed by 3 bases and J by 4 bases, leaving 12 bases between them. This CDR3 is built from 14 residues. Germline V gene data show CDR1 as MGHRA and CDR2 as YSYEKL. The CDR3 here is CASSHPDRGETQYF. CDR3 nucleotides: TGCGCCAGCAGCCACCCTGACAGAGGAGAGACCCAGTACTTC.

The chain recombines TRBV28 with TRBJ2-2; the D is unclear. Germline lookup yields CDR1 MDHEN and CDR2 SYDVKM. The CDR3 covers 13 residues. Trimming took off 8 bases at V and 1 base at J, with 8 bases between the two ends. CDR3 nucleotides: TGTGCCAGCCATTTTGGGAACACCGGGGAGCTGTTTTTT. Its translation: CASHFGNTGELFF.